This T cell receptor (beta chain) is drawn from a study of cytomegalovirus exposure and HLA in healthy donors. Study results and caveats: Specificity for CMV antigens was confirmed in vitro for a few of the CMV-associated chains.

V was clipped by 0 bases and J by 4 bases, with 9 bases between them. This CDR3 has 15 residues. From germline, CDR1 is MNHNS and CDR2 SASEGT. A word on this clone: What it recognizes is unknown.

The PCR contained 60 Vbeta and 13 Jbeta primers. Using immunoSEQ multiplex PCR, the repertoire was profiled, and TCRdb retains in-frame clones only, with some absent. The table includes approximately 89,000 clones, approximately 72% detected once. The source is a man aged 25-45 years in good health and CMV-seropositive. V usage is TRBV6-1 and J usage is TRBJ1-4, with D unclear. Sample: PBMCs. CDR3 nucleotide sequence: TGTGCCAGCAGTGAAGCTCCCGGTAGTAATGAAAAACTGTTTTTT. Translating gives CASSEAPGSNEKLFF.